This TCR beta chain was recovered during a study of CD8 T cells in Susac syndrome. The authors reverse transcribed roughly 0.5 to 1 ug RNA with random hexamers. Multiplex immunoSEQ PCR targeted 54 Vbeta and 13 Jbeta TCR beta segments. TCRdb re-analysed the immunoSEQ multiplex PCR reads in MiXCR, keeping a single row per CDR3 protein. Here the sample spans about 130,000 distinct CDR3 sequences, approximately 94% being singletons. The TEMRA cells underwent FACS enrichment, while the CD8+ and CD4+ T cells underwent negative isolation. This receptor was identified in a human donor with multiple sclerosis. What was sequenced was CD4+ T cells from PBMCs.

As DNA, the CDR3 is TGTGCCAGCAGCCCCCGGACAGGGGAATACACCTACGAGCAGTACGTC. Amino acids: CASSPRTGEYTYEQYV. The chain recombines TRBV7-8 with TRBJ2-7; 9 nucleotides align to TRBD1. Trimming at V came to 5 bases and at J to 2 bases, leaving 10 bases not matched to a gene. Germline CDR1 SGHVS, CDR2 FQNEAQ. The CDR3 contains 16 residues.